This T cell receptor beta chain originates from a study of cytomegalovirus exposure and HLA in healthy donors. Study-level background: HLA-typed donors were the source of approximately 88 million unique TCRs held in an early data release. Whole-study results and caveats: Most TCR sequences were seen very rarely across donors, but some public TCRs occurred in many. Exclusion applied to some V segments, including TRBV6-2 and TRBV6-3, as they were indistinguishable. The authors judged a highly shared variant cluster likely a sequencing artifact.

Comment on this clone: The target antigen is unknown.

The PCR employed 60 Vbeta primers together with 13 Jbeta primers. The repertoire was sequenced with immunoSEQ multiplex PCR; TCRdb's copy has only in-frame clones and lacks some. The sample consists of 130,000 or so clones, over 75% of them appearing once. Trimming removed 0 bases at V and 0 bases at J, with 9 bases between. Germline CDR1 MNHEY, CDR2 SVGAGI. The CDR3 is made up of 16 amino acids. The chain carries TRBV6-5 and TRBJ1-3; no clear D gene. What was sequenced was PBMCs. This sequence originates from a man in his thirties or forties in good health and CMV-seronegative. CDR3 in DNA: TGTGCCAGCAGTTACTCCAGGTCGTTCTCTGGAAACACCATATATTTT. Protein sequence: CASSYSRSFSGNTIYF.